Here is one T cell receptor (beta chain) with its context. Germline V gene sequence: CDR1 SNHLY, CDR2 FYNNEI. This CDR3 spans 15 amino acids. V lost 6 bases and J lost 5, with 20 bases in between. The data belong to a study of response to subunit inactivated influenza vaccine. TCRdb processed the RT-PCR reads anew with MiXCR; each CDR3 protein has one entry. The table shows about 190,000 distinct CDR3 sequences, with around an eighth occurring only once. The sample here was CD8+ T cells sorted from PBMCs, taken 5 to 6 days after vaccination. The sequence was obtained from a man aged 50-60 years who received an inactivated influenza vaccine. This chain uses TRBV2 with TRBJ2-7; a possible D gene is TRBD1 (5 bases). The DNA for the CDR3 is TGTGCCAGCAGGGTCCGGGCCCAGGGAAGCGACGAGCAGTACTTC. It translates to CASRVRAQGSDEQYF. The whole variable domain, remainder taken from reference TRBV2 and TRBJ2-7, is EPEVTQTPSHQVTQMGQEVILRCVPISNHLYFYWYRQILGQKVEFLVSFYNNEISEKSEIFDDQFSVERPDGSNFTLKIRSTKLEDSAMYFCASRVRAQGSDEQYFGPGTRLTVT.